This is a list of T cell receptor beta chains from one sample in a study of PD-L1 blockade in urothelial cancer. Some clones are missing from TCRdb's copy, which holds only in-frame ones; the method was immunoSEQ multiplex PCR. The sample includes roughly 40,000 clones, about four fifths seen only once; the top ten take more than 2.5%. Source: PBMCs, taken around atezolizumab (anti-PD-L1) treatment. The receptors were gathered from a man in his 70s with urothelial cancer. Each CDR3 is given with its conserved first and last residue. Each record gives: clone size, V gene, D gene, J gene, CDR3 protein, CDR3 DNA. The D gene is left open where the match is weak. Clone size is shown for a subset of rows, as once, few, many or a class of expanded clone.

abundance: NA
v_gene: TRBV28
d_gene: NA
j_gene: TRBJ2-3
CDR3aa: CASSFEPAGGTDTQYF
CDR3nt: TGTGCCAGCAGTTTCGAGCCCGCCGGGGGCACAGATACGCAGTATTTT

abundance: NA
v_gene: TRBV2
d_gene: NA
j_gene: TRBJ2-7
CDR3aa: CASSERGEQYF
CDR3nt: TGTGCCAGCAGTGAACGGGGCGAGCAGTACTTC

abundance: once
v_gene: TRBV6-1
d_gene: NA
j_gene: TRBJ1-1
CDR3aa: CASSERAGVSTEAFF
CDR3nt: TGTGCCAGCAGTGAAAGGGCAGGGGTGAGCACTGAAGCTTTCTTT

abundance: NA
v_gene: TRBV28
d_gene: NA
j_gene: TRBJ1-1
CDR3aa: CASSLSQGSTEAFF
CDR3nt: TGTGCCAGCAGTTTATCGCAGGGAAGTACTGAAGCTTTCTTT

abundance: NA
v_gene: TRBV5-1
d_gene: NA
j_gene: TRBJ1-4
CDR3aa: CASSFTGQREKLFF
CDR3nt: TGCGCCAGCAGCTTTACAGGGCAACGGGAAAAACTGTTTTTT

abundance: NA
v_gene: TRBV6-5
d_gene: TRBD1
j_gene: TRBJ1-2
CDR3aa: CASSADRVGGYTF
CDR3nt: TGTGCCAGCAGCGCCGACAGGGTTGGCGGCTACACCTTC

abundance: NA
v_gene: TRBV9
d_gene: TRBD2
j_gene: TRBJ2-5
CDR3aa: CASSVDRLAGRTQYF
CDR3nt: TGTGCCAGCAGCGTAGATCGGCTAGCGGGAAGGACCCAGTACTTC

abundance: NA
v_gene: TRBV11-3
d_gene: TRBD2
j_gene: TRBJ2-2
CDR3aa: CASRSRLAGGSTGELFF
CDR3nt: TGTGCCAGCAGGTCTAGACTAGCGGGAGGCTCCACCGGGGAGCTGTTTTTT

abundance: NA
v_gene: TRBV9
d_gene: TRBD2
j_gene: TRBJ2-1
CDR3aa: CASSAGTSAYNEQFF
CDR3nt: TGTGCCAGCAGCGCCGGGACTAGCGCCTACAATGAGCAGTTCTTC

abundance: NA
v_gene: TRBV7-6
d_gene: NA
j_gene: TRBJ1-1
CDR3aa: CASSFLEGSGAFF
CDR3nt: TGTGCCAGCAGCTTTCTCGAGGGCTCGGGGGCTTTCTTT

abundance: NA
v_gene: TRBV6-4
d_gene: NA
j_gene: TRBJ2-1
CDR3aa: CASSEGPSGSYNEQFF
CDR3nt: TGTGCCAGCAGTGAAGGGCCCAGCGGCTCCTACAATGAGCAGTTCTTC

abundance: once
v_gene: TRBV19
d_gene: NA
j_gene: TRBJ2-1
CDR3aa: CASSILGNEQFF
CDR3nt: TGTGCCAGTAGTATTCTCGGGAATGAGCAGTTCTTC

abundance: few
v_gene: TRBV7-7
d_gene: NA
j_gene: TRBJ2-2
CDR3aa: CASSPGTLNTGELFF
CDR3nt: TGTGCTAGCAGCCCCGGGACATTGAACACCGGGGAGCTGTTTTTT

abundance: NA
v_gene: TRBV18
d_gene: NA
j_gene: TRBJ2-3
CDR3aa: CASSPSLAPDTQYF
CDR3nt: TGTGCCAGCTCACCATCTCTAGCCCCGGATACGCAGTATTTT

abundance: NA
v_gene: TRBV28
d_gene: NA
j_gene: TRBJ1-1
CDR3aa: CASRHPAGTNTEAFF
CDR3nt: TGTGCCAGCAGACATCCCGCGGGCACGAACACTGAAGCTTTCTTT

abundance: NA
v_gene: TRBV11-3
d_gene: TRBD1
j_gene: TRBJ1-1
CDR3aa: CASSADRGTRGTEAFF
CDR3nt: TGTGCCAGCAGCGCCGACAGGGGGACGAGGGGCACTGAAGCTTTCTTT

abundance: NA
v_gene: TRBV5-1
d_gene: TRBD2
j_gene: TRBJ2-1
CDR3aa: CASSPRGTSGRAFYNEQFF
CDR3nt: TGCGCCAGCAGCCCTCGAGGGACTAGCGGGAGGGCCTTCTACAATGAGCAGTTCTTC

abundance: NA
v_gene: TRBV19
d_gene: TRBD2
j_gene: TRBJ2-6
CDR3aa: CASSSRLAGDPSGANVLTF
CDR3nt: TGTGCCAGTAGTTCTCGACTAGCGGGAGACCCCTCTGGGGCCAACGTCCTGACTTTC

abundance: NA
v_gene: TRBV2
d_gene: NA
j_gene: TRBJ2-1
CDR3aa: CASSEMRAGQFF
CDR3nt: TGTGCCAGCAGTGAAATGAGGGCAGGGCAGTTCTTC

abundance: NA
v_gene: TRBV4-1
d_gene: TRBD2
j_gene: TRBJ2-7
CDR3aa: CASSVGTTSNYEQYF
CDR3nt: TGCGCCAGCAGCGTCGGGACTACGAGTAACTACGAGCAGTACTTC

abundance: NA
v_gene: TRBV2
d_gene: NA
j_gene: TRBJ1-5
CDR3aa: CASRIAQQPQHF
CDR3nt: TGTGCCAGCAGGATCGCACAACAGCCCCAGCATTTT

abundance: NA
v_gene: TRBV19
d_gene: NA
j_gene: TRBJ1-4
CDR3aa: CASSMEVTDEKLFF
CDR3nt: TGTGCCAGTAGTATGGAGGTAACCGATGAAAAACTGTTTTTT

abundance: NA
v_gene: TRBV5-1
d_gene: NA
j_gene: TRBJ1-1
CDR3aa: CASSSSGGGDTEAFF
CDR3nt: TGCGCCAGCAGCTCCTCGGGGGGTGGGGACACTGAAGCTTTCTTT

abundance: NA
v_gene: TRBV11-3
d_gene: NA
j_gene: TRBJ1-3
CDR3aa: CASSPGGMGDNTIYF
CDR3nt: TGTGCCAGCAGCCCAGGCGGGATGGGAGACAACACCATATATTTT

abundance: NA
v_gene: TRBV6-5
d_gene: TRBD1
j_gene: TRBJ1-1
CDR3aa: CASSARTGATEAFF
CDR3nt: TGTGCCAGCAGTGCCCGGACAGGCGCGACTGAAGCTTTCTTT

abundance: NA
v_gene: TRBV9
d_gene: NA
j_gene: TRBJ2-6
CDR3aa: CASSVQGGTSGANVLTF
CDR3nt: TGTGCCAGCAGCGTCCAAGGAGGGACCTCTGGGGCCAACGTCCTGACTTTC

abundance: NA
v_gene: TRBV6-1
d_gene: NA
j_gene: TRBJ2-1
CDR3aa: CASSESWRPNEQFF
CDR3nt: TGTGCCAGCAGTGAATCTTGGCGGCCCAATGAGCAGTTCTTC

abundance: NA
v_gene: TRBV28
d_gene: NA
j_gene: TRBJ2-5
CDR3aa: CASSHRVVSETQYF
CDR3nt: TGTGCCAGCAGTCACCGGGTCGTTTCAGAGACCCAGTACTTC

abundance: NA
v_gene: TRBV11-2
d_gene: TRBD1
j_gene: TRBJ1-2
CDR3aa: CASSSGGTDLYGYTF
CDR3nt: TGTGCCAGCAGCTCGGGAGGGACAGACCTCTATGGCTACACCTTC

abundance: NA
v_gene: TRBV4-1
d_gene: NA
j_gene: TRBJ2-7
CDR3aa: CASSQDPGSYEQYF
CDR3nt: TGCGCCAGCAGCCAAGATCCGGGGAGCTACGAGCAGTACTTC

abundance: NA
v_gene: TRBV28
d_gene: NA
j_gene: TRBJ2-1
CDR3aa: CASRLFASDTYSYNEQFF
CDR3nt: TGTGCCAGCAGACTCTTTGCCTCGGACACCTACTCCTACAATGAGCAGTTCTTC

abundance: NA
v_gene: TRBV2
d_gene: TRBD2
j_gene: TRBJ2-4
CDR3aa: CASNGGSGGKNIQYF
CDR3nt: TGTGCCAGCAATGGCGGTAGCGGGGGCAAAAACATTCAGTACTTC

abundance: few
v_gene: TRBV2
d_gene: NA
j_gene: TRBJ2-7
CDR3aa: CASRGPTSSEQYF
CDR3nt: TGTGCCAGCAGGGGTCCAACTAGCAGCGAGCAGTACTTC

abundance: NA
v_gene: TRBV7-3
d_gene: TRBD1
j_gene: TRBJ1-1
CDR3aa: CASSPGQGNTEAFF
CDR3nt: TGTGCCAGCAGCCCGGGACAGGGGAACACTGAAGCTTTCTTT

abundance: NA
v_gene: TRBV6-5
d_gene: NA
j_gene: TRBJ2-3
CDR3aa: CASSYWQSGDTQYF
CDR3nt: TGTGCCAGCAGTTACTGGCAGAGCGGGGATACGCAGTATTTT

abundance: NA
v_gene: TRBV29-1
d_gene: TRBD1
j_gene: TRBJ2-7
CDR3aa: CSVRAPGGGEQYF
CDR3nt: TGCAGCGTCCGGGCTCCAGGGGGCGGGGAGCAGTACTTC